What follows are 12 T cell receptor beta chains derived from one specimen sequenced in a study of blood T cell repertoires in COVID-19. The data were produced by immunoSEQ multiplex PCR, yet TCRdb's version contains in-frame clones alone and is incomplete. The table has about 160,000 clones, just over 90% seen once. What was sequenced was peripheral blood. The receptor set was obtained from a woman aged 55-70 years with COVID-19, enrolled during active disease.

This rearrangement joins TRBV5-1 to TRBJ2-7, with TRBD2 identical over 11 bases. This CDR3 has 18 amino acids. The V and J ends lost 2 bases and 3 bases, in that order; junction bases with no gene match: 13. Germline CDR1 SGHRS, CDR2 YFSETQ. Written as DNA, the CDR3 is TGCGCCAGCAGCTTCGGGGGACTAGCGGAATCCTTTATCTACGAGCAGTACTTC. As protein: CASSFGGLAESFIYEQYF.

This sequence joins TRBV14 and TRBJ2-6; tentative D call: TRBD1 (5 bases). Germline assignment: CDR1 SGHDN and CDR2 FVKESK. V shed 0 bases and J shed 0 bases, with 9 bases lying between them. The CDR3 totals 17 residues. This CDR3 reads CASSQEWTLSGANVLTF. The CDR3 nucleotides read TGTGCCAGCAGCCAAGAATGGACACTCTCTGGGGCCAACGTCCTGACTTTC. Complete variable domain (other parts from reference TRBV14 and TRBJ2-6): EAGVTQFPSHSVIEKGQTVTLRCDPISGHDNLYWYRRVMGKEIKFLLHFVKESKQDESGMPNNRFLAERTGGTYSTLKVQPAELEDSGVYFCASSQEWTLSGANVLTFGAGSRLTVL.

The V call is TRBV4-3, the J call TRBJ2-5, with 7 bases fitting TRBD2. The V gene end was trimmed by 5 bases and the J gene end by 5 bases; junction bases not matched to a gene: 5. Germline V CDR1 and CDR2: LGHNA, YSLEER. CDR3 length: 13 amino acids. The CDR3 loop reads CASSKTRGETQYF. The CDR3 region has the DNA TGCGCCAGCAGCAAAACGCGGGGGGAGACCCAGTACTTC.

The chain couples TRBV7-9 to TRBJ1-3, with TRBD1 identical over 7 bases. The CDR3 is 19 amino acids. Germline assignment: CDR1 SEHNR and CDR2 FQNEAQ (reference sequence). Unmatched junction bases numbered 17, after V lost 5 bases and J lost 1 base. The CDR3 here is CASSVIRGLHRGSGNTIYF. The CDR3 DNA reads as TGTGCCAGCAGCGTCATAAGGGGGCTCCATAGGGGTTCTGGAAACACCATATATTTT.

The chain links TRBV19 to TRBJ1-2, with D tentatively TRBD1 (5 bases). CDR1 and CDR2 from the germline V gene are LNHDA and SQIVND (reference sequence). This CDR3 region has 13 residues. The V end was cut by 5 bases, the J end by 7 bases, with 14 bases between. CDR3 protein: CASSGRGEGGYTF. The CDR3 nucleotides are TGTGCCAGTAGTGGCCGAGGGGAGGGTGGCTACACCTTC.

The DNA for the CDR3 is TGTGCCAGCAGCTTAGACAGGGGGTACGAGCAGTACTTC. Translation: CASSLDRGYEQYF. The chain couples TRBV7-3 to TRBJ2-7; 9 bases are a match to TRBD1. J lost 4 bases, V lost 2 bases, and 0 bases had no gene match. Germline loops: CDR1 SGHTA, CDR2 FQGTGA. There are 13 residues in the CDR3. The variable domain in full, completed from reference TRBV7-3 and TRBJ2-7, reads GAGVSQTPSNKVTEKGKYVELRCDPISGHTALYWYRQSLGQGPEFLIYFQGTGAADDSGLPNDRFFAVRPEGSVSTLKIQRTERGDSAVYLCASSLDRGYEQYFGPGTRLTVT.

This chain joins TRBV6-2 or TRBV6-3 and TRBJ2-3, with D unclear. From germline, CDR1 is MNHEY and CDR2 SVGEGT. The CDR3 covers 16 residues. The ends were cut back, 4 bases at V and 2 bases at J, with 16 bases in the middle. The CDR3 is CASSFESRRSTDTQYF. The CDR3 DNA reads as TGTGCCAGCAGTTTCGAATCCCGCAGGTCCACAGATACGCAGTATTTT.

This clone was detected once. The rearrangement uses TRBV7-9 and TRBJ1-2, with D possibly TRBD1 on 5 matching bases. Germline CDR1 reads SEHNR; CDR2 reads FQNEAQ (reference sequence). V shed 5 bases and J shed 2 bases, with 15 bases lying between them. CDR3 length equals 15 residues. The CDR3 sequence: CASSPSGLQNYGYTF. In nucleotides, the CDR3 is TGTGCCAGCAGCCCGTCGGGACTCCAAAACTATGGCTACACCTTC. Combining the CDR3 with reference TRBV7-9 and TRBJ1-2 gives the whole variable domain DTGVSQNPRHKITKRGQNVTFRCDPISEHNRLYWYRQTLGQGPEFLTYFQNEAQLEKSRLLSDRFSAERPKGSFSTLEIQRTEQGDSAMYLCASSPSGLQNYGYTFGSGTRLTVV.

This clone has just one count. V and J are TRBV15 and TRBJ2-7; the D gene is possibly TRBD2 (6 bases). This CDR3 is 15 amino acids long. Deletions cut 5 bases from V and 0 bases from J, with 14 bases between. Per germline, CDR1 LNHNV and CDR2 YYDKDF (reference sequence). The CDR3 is CATSLGTPASYEQYF. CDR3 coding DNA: TGTGCCACCAGCCTCGGGACTCCTGCCTCCTACGAGCAGTACTTC.

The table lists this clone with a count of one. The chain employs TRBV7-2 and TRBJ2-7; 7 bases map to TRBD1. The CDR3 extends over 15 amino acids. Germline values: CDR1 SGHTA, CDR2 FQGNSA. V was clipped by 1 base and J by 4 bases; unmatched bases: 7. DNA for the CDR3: TGTGCCAGCAGCTTAGGACAGGGAAGTGGATACGAGCAGTACTTC. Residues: CASSLGQGSGYEQYF.

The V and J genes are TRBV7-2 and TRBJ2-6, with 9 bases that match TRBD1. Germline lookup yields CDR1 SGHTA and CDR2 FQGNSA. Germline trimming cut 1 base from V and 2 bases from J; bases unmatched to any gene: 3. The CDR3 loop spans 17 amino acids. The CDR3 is CASSLEGQGPGANVLTF. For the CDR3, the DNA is TGTGCCAGCAGCTTAGAGGGACAGGGTCCTGGGGCCAACGTCCTGACTTTC.

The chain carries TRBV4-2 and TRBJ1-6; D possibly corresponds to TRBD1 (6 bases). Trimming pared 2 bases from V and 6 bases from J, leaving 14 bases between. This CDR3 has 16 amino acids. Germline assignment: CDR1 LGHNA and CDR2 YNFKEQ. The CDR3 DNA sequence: TGTGCCAGCAGCCAAATTGGACAGAGGATTAATTCACCCCTCCACTTT. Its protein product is CASSQIGQRINSPLHF.